The entry that follows covers one T cell receptor (beta chain) sequence. This clonotype was picked up a small number of times. There is no known antigen for this receptor. Per-base quality was not reported, and no clone a single base away is much larger than it. The data originate from a study of T cells after yellow fever vaccination (dated by TCRdb to the late 2010s). Some background on the complete study: The SMART-Seq v4 Ultra Low Input RNA kit was used to prepare libraries from fractions with low cell numbers. To track T-cell clones before and after primary and booster YFV17D yellow fever vaccination, bulk TCR alpha and beta repertoires were sequenced longitudinally. Blood was collected at multiple timepoints before and after primary and secondary immunization, and bulk PBMC replicates and cell subsets were isolated. The cohort comprised two healthy male donors, one aged 18 to 29 and one aged 30 to 40 years.

On the study overall, not on this receptor specifically: Compared with the primary T-cell response, the secondary T-cell response was weaker but faster, peaking on day 5 rather than day 15. A small fraction of clonotypes appeared in both the CD4 and CD8 compartments, likely as a result of convergent recombination. Most clones expanded after primary vaccination were re-detected after the booster (96% of CD4 and around 88% of CD8), suggesting broad memory maintenance. Because only two donors were included in the study, the extent to which the findings can be generalized is limited. Because abundant contaminating clonotypes from the bulk population could be contained in FACS-sorted repertoires, computational filtering was required.

What this sample's treatment or condition label stands for: live attenuated yellow fever vaccine strain. At each blood-draw timepoint, two biological replicates of bulk PBMCs were collected. A standard Ficoll-Paque protocol was used to isolate PBMCs from peripheral blood. TriZol was used to extract RNA from bulk PBMCs, from CD4 and CD8 fractions, and from dextramer-positive and dextramer-negative fractions. The germline ends are 11 bases apart after V is trimmed by 2 bases and J by 6 bases. CDR1 SGHVS and CDR2 FNYEAQ were looked up in the germline V gene. The CDR3 starts with the cysteine, ends with the phenylalanine, and has 14 residues. The CDR3 DNA has 42 bases and is translated from base 1. TCR cDNA was synthesized by 5'RACE template switching, which introduced a universal primer site and unique molecular identifiers. cDNA synthesis was primed from both the TCR alpha and TCR beta constant segments. Library amplification involved two PCR steps, and the second step added sample barcodes and sequencing adapters. Sequencing of the libraries was done on either Illumina HiSeq 2500 (2x100 bp) or NovaSeq (2x150 bp). The published analysis was carried out like this. MIGEC was used to demultiplex reads and collapse the reads into UMI consensus sequences, and MiXCR was used for V(D)J alignment. Using edgeR on replicate PBMC samples, clonotypes were called vaccine-responding if FDR was below 0.01 and the log2 fold change was above 5 up to day 15. CD4 or CD8 identity was assigned to each bulk clonotype according to whether the clonotype was present at higher abundance in the sequenced CD4 repertoire or the sequenced CD8 repertoire. Starting from the raw public reads, TCRdb applied fastp trimming at Q25, assembled clones with MiXCR and retained in-frame beta chains. For every CDR3 protein sequence, its rows merge into one entry that carries the most common genes and DNA. It is TCRdb's table, rather than the study itself, that gives the V and J calls and clone size. In all, the sample holds roughly 300,000 distinct CDR3 sequences, and about 6.9% of those were seen once. The top ten hold roughly a sixth of the sample.

The receptor was isolated from a man between 18 and 35 years old who received the YFV17D yellow fever vaccine. Source: PBMCs, taken around 45 days after the first yellow fever vaccination. The chain is assembled from TRBV7-6 and TRBJ1-5; the D gene is perhaps TRBD1, on 5 matching bases. The nucleotides read TGTGCCAGCAGCTTAAGGAGGGGAGCTCAGCCCCAGCATTTT. This encodes CASSLRRGAQPQHF.